Sequencing of this TCR beta chain was carried out in a study of T cell repertoires in cytomegalovirus infection. Background on the study: It was the public TCR beta signatures that indicated both CMV infection and matching HLA type.

TCRdb reprocessed the reads with MiXCR, giving one entry per CDR3 protein. The sample records approximately 290,000 distinct CDR3 sequences, roughly 23% being singletons. V lost 5 bases to trimming and J lost 7 bases, with 11 bases between them. The CDR3 spans 13 residues. Germline loops: CDR1 SGHTA, CDR2 FQGNSA. In its sample, this clonotype was seen many times. Its antigen remains unknown. Whole-study results and caveats: Dominating the ex vivo response were HLA-C-restricted CMV-specific TCR beta clonotypes.

This receptor was obtained from a human donor in good health (CMV status not recorded). Some clones in this sample may be carry-over from other donors' samples. This chain uses TRBV7-2 with TRBJ2-2, with a tentative D call TRBD1 (5 bases). The specimen sequenced was PBMCs. The CDR3 coding sequence is TGTGCCAGCAGCCCTCGACAGATCGGGGAGCTGTTTTTT. Translating it yields CASSPRQIGELFF.